This TCR beta chain was sequenced during a study of Ad26.COV2.S vaccination and SARS-CoV-2 variants. In the study overall: The donor participated in the COV1001 trial, in its Ad26.COV2.S arm. Donor got 5x10^10 or 1x10^11 viral particles of Ad26.COV2.S.

Findings and caveats of the study: Post-vaccination spike-specific CD8+ and CD4+ T cell responses reportedly had substantial breadth. Similar non-spike TCR breadth was seen in vaccine and placebo recipients.

V was pared by 5 bases and J by 3 bases, with 13 bases between. This CDR3 comprises 14 residues. CDR1 and CDR2 from the germline V gene are MDHEN and SYDVKM. For this clone: The antigen remains unidentified.

This sample's treatment: roughly 18 received Ad26.COV2.S at low or high dose, single or two shots; roughly five received placebo; per-sample allocation not given. The study sampled participants on day 63 after the first vaccine or placebo injection. The method was immunoSEQ multiplex PCR; TCRdb's version includes in-frame clones alone and lacks a portion of them. The table includes approximately 300,000 clones, approximately 86% detected once. This clonotype was sampled from a person between 18 and 65 years old who received the Ad26.COV2.S COVID-19 vaccine or a placebo. The sequencing used peripheral blood, collected in a trial of Ad26.COV2.S vaccine versus placebo. This rearrangement joins TRBV28 to TRBJ1-1, with D tentatively TRBD1 (5 bases). In DNA form, the CDR3 reads TGTGCCAGCAGTGCCCAGGGAGGGTACACTGAAGCTTTCTTT. Its protein is CASSAQGGYTEAFF.